The entry below describes one T cell receptor beta chain. This sample stems from a study of early stage breast cancer tumors. Background on the study: Of some 17 invasive breast tumors, about a dozen were hormone receptor-positive, HER2-negative.

In germline, CDR1 is MNHEY, CDR2 SMNVEV (reference sequence). The CDR3 extends over 16 amino acids. The V gene end was trimmed by 4 bases and the J gene end by 4 bases; junction bases not matched to a gene: 9. Method: immunoSEQ multiplex PCR; TCRdb's copy keeps in-frame clones and lacks some. The sample shows 6,300 or so clones, over 65% of them seen only once. Sequenced sample: normal breast tissue next to the tumor. This clonotype was obtained from a person between 35 and 49 years old with breast cancer. This chain joins TRBV27 and TRBJ2-1, with TRBD1 identical over 8 bases. CDR3 DNA: TGTGCCAGCAGTTCAAACGACAGGGGATGGTACAATGAGCAGTTCTTC. Its translation is CASSSNDRGWYNEQFF.